These 7 T cell receptor beta chains were sequenced from one sample in a study of blood T cells in healthy people across ages. Primed by a sample-barcoded 5' primer and a J-beta primer mix, a second PCR proceeded for 7 to 11 cycles. TCRdb re-called the 5' RACE reads with MiXCR, one entry per CDR3 protein. This sample has about 720,000 distinct CDR3 sequences, with roughly 25% found just once. These same records also appear under a second study, on T cells of mothers and their children.

Source material: blood. These receptors came from a boy between 10 and 17 years old in good health.

This clonotype was counted only a few times. The CDR3 here is CASSPGRDIREKLFF. The CDR3 nucleotides read TGTGCCAGCAGTCCAGGCCGGGACATCCGGGAAAAACTGTTTTTT. The V and J genes are TRBV27 and TRBJ1-4; possible D gene TRBD1, 6 bases. Germline V gene sequence: CDR1 MNHEY, CDR2 SMNVEV (reference sequence). With 5 bases removed from V and 8 bases from J, the gap between germline ends came to 18 bases. The CDR3 runs to 15 residues.

This clonotype was seen only once. The chain joins TRBV12-3 or TRBV12-4 to TRBJ1-1; D might be TRBD1 (6 bases). V was clipped by 4 bases and J by 2 bases, with 11 bases between them. This CDR3 contains 14 residues. The DNA for the CDR3 is TGTGCCAGCAGTTCCTCCGGGACAAACACTGAAGCTTTCTTT. This sequence encodes CASSSSGTNTEAFF.

The rearrangement uses TRBV7-6 and TRBJ2-5; unclear D gene. The CDR3 runs to 15 residues. The germline V gene has CDR1 SGHVS and CDR2 FNYEAQ. Trimming shortened V by 4 bases and J by 0 bases, and 12 bases separated the two germline ends. The CDR3 nucleotides read TGTGCCAGCAGCTACACCGGGCAGTACCAAGAGACCCAGTACTTC. Protein product: CASSYTGQYQETQYF.

The chain carries TRBV25-1 and TRBJ1-6, with D hard to call. The V gene lost 3 bases and the J gene lost 8 bases, with 11 bases spanning the gap. Per the germline V gene, CDR1 is MGHDK and CDR2 is SYGVNS. CDR3 length: 14 amino acids. CDR3 in amino acids: CASSDLWPYSPLHF. CDR3 coding DNA: TGTGCCAGCAGTGACCTTTGGCCTTATTCACCCCTCCACTTT.

This clonotype was seen a few times. This chain joins TRBV12-3 or TRBV12-4 and TRBJ1-4, with a weak D call TRBD1 (6 bases). The germline V and J ends were trimmed by 0 bases and 7 bases, with 15 bases remaining between them. This CDR3 is 16 amino acids long. CDR3 sequence: CASSLALGASGEKLFF. In DNA form, the CDR3 reads TGTGCCAGCAGTTTAGCGCTGGGGGCGTCGGGTGAAAAACTGTTTTTT.

The V call is TRBV20-1, the J call TRBJ2-7; the D gene could be TRBD1 or TRBD2 (5 bases each). V lost 3 bases and J lost 1, with 13 bases in between. This CDR3 contains 14 residues. Germline CDR1 DFQATT, CDR2 SNEGSKA (reference sequence). The CDR3 is CSARVEGSSYEQYF. CDR3 bases: TGCAGTGCTAGGGTCGAGGGGTCTTCCTACGAGCAGTACTTC.

This clonotype was detected ten times or more. The chain combines TRBV2 with TRBJ2-5; no reliable D call. The V and J ends lost 6 bases and 5 bases respectively, with 7 bases between them. The CDR3 extends over 11 amino acids. Germline CDR1 is SNHLY and CDR2 is FYNNEI. CDR3 nucleotide sequence: TGTGCCAGCAGAGGTGGGGAGACCCAGTACTTC. Encoded protein: CASRGGETQYF.